The next 27 T cell receptor beta chains were all read from a single sample in a study of blood T cell repertoires in COVID-19. Only in-frame clones appear in the TCRdb table, and some are missing; sequencing was by immunoSEQ multiplex PCR. The repertoire has 250,000 to 350,000 clones, 85% of them found once; the top ten carry 2.5% to 3%. What was sequenced was PBMCs or T cells enriched from blood (not recorded which). These receptors were obtained from a woman aged 45-65 years who had recovered from COVID-19.

The chain recombines TRBV5-4 with TRBJ2-3, with D hard to call. The ends were cut back, 0 bases at V and 2 bases at J, with 10 bases in the middle. CDR1 SGHNT and CDR2 YYREEE come from the germline V gene (reference sequence). There are 15 residues in the CDR3. The CDR3 here is CASSLAWRDTDTQYF. The CDR3, as DNA: TGTGCCAGCAGCTTGGCCTGGAGAGACACAGATACGCAGTATTTT.

The rearrangement links TRBV5-4 to TRBJ1-6; no clear D gene. Germline CDR1 and CDR2: SGHNT and YYREEE (reference sequence). The V end lost 0 bases, the J end lost 6 bases, and 10 bases lay between the germline ends. The CDR3 has 15 amino acids. The CDR3 is CASSLGPVLNSPLHF. CDR3 DNA: TGTGCCAGCAGCTTGGGTCCGGTTCTTAATTCACCCCTCCACTTT. Filled out from reference TRBV5-4 and TRBJ1-6, the complete variable domain reads ETGVTQSPTHLIKTRGQQVTLRCSSQSGHNTVSWYQQALGQGPQFIFQYYREEENGRGNFPPRFSGLQFPNYSSELNVNALELDDSALYLCASSLGPVLNSPLHFGNGTRLTVT.

This chain connects TRBV10-2 to TRBJ2-3, with 8 bases lining up with TRBD2. Unmatched junction bases numbered 1, after V lost 3 bases and J lost 2 bases. The CDR3 is made up of 14 amino acids. Germline assignment: CDR1 WSHSY and CDR2 SAAADI. The chain's CDR3 is CASSDGGATDTQYF. CDR3 sequence (DNA): TGCGCCAGCAGTGACGGGGGGGCCACAGATACGCAGTATTTT.

The chain carries TRBV6-4 and TRBJ1-1, with D possibly TRBD1 on 5 matching bases. The CDR3 length is 13 residues. Germline lookup yields CDR1 MRHNA and CDR2 SNTAGT. V shed 4 bases and J shed 1 base, with 7 bases lying between them. The CDR3 protein is CASSATGNTEAFF. Here the CDR3 DNA reads TGTGCCAGCAGTGCCACAGGGAACACTGAAGCTTTCTTT.

The sample holds a few counts of this clone. The chain combines TRBV6-5 with TRBJ2-1; 7 nucleotides align to TRBD1. CDR3 size: 16 residues. Losses at the gene ends were 0 bases for V and 2 bases for J; bases not matched to a gene: 4. The germline gives CDR1 MNHEY, CDR2 SVGAGI. The CDR3 sequence is CASSYSTGPTYNEQFF. The CDR3 DNA follows: TGTGCCAGCAGTTACTCGACAGGGCCCACCTACAATGAGCAGTTCTTC.

This chain uses TRBV19 with TRBJ1-5, with D possibly being TRBD1 (5 bases). CDR3 length equals 13 residues. Looked up from germline, CDR1 is LNHDA and CDR2 is SQIVND (reference sequence). Between the trimmed V and J ends, which lost 6 bases and 3 bases, there was a span of 9 bases. This CDR3 is CASSPTDNQPQHF. CDR3 sequence (DNA): TGTGCCAGTAGCCCGACAGACAATCAGCCCCAGCATTTT.

V is TRBV9 and J is TRBJ2-2; maybe TRBD1 (6 bases). The germline gives CDR1 SGDLS, CDR2 YYNGEE. The CDR3 spans 15 residues. V was clipped by 5 bases and J by 0 bases, with 11 bases between them. The CDR3 region is CASSTDSANTGELFF. For the CDR3, the DNA is TGTGCCAGCAGTACGGACAGCGCGAACACCGGGGAGCTGTTTTTT.

This sequence joins TRBV18 and TRBJ2-1; no definite D call. V was cut by 4 bases and J by 11 bases, with 9 bases left in between. Germline V gene data show CDR1 as KGHSH and CDR2 as LQKENI. This CDR3 contains 11 residues. CDR3 DNA sequence: TGTGCCAGCTCACGTTCGCAGAAGCAGTTCTTC. This encodes CASSRSQKQFF.

The chain carries TRBV6-5 and TRBJ1-4, with D possibly matching TRBD1 (6 bases). CDR3 size: 15 residues. V was clipped by 6 bases and J by 0 bases, with 11 bases between them. CDR1 and CDR2 from the germline V gene are MNHEY and SVGAGI. The CDR3 DNA sequence: TGTGCCAGCAGGAGGACAGTCGCAACTAATGAAAAACTGTTTTTT. Protein sequence: CASRRTVATNEKLFF.

This chain connects TRBV2 to TRBJ2-1, with D perhaps matching TRBD2 (7 bases). The CDR3 spans 15 residues. The germline CDR1 and CDR2 sequences are SNHLY and FYNNEI. V gave up 2 bases and J gave up 2 bases, with 10 bases separating them. The CDR3: CASSERGGTYNEQFF. CDR3 bases: TGTGCCAGCAGTGAAAGGGGGGGCACCTACAATGAGCAGTTCTTC.

The rearrangement uses TRBV3-1 (or the pseudogene TRBV3-2) and TRBJ2-1; tentative D call: TRBD2 (6 bases). V was trimmed by 5 bases and J by 1 base, leaving 15 bases between them. The V gene's germline CDR1 is LGHDT and CDR2 YNNKEL (reference sequence). The CDR3 spans 16 residues. The CDR3 DNA sequence: TGTGCCAGCAGCTTATTAAGTGGGGGGTCCTACAATGAGCAGTTCTTC. Translation gives CASSLLSGGSYNEQFF.

This clone was recorded only once. The V and J genes are TRBV2 and TRBJ2-5; D gene unclear. V shed 1 base and J shed 5 bases, with 14 bases lying between them. In germline, CDR1 is SNHLY, CDR2 FYNNEI. The CDR3 is 15 amino acids. CDR3 DNA: TGTGCCAGCAGTGAAGACAGTGACCCGTGGGAGACCCAGTACTTC. This gives the protein CASSEDSDPWETQYF. Full variable domain (rest looked up from reference TRBV2 and TRBJ2-5): EPEVTQTPSHQVTQMGQEVILRCVPISNHLYFYWYRQILGQKVEFLVSFYNNEISEKSEIFDDQFSVERPDGSNFTLKIRSTKLEDSAMYFCASSEDSDPWETQYFGPGTRLLVL.

This sequence joins TRBV7-2 and TRBJ1-5, with no clear D. V was clipped by 2 bases and J by 0 bases, with 8 bases between them. Germline CDR1 and CDR2: SGHTA and FQGNSA. This CDR3 has 15 amino acids. As DNA, the CDR3 is TGTGCCAGCAGCTTACAGGCGAATAGCAATCAGCCCCAGCATTTT. Translated, it gives CASSLQANSNQPQHF.

Only one count was recorded for this clone. The V call is TRBV4-2, the J call TRBJ2-2; the match to TRBD1 covers 8 bases. The CDR3 sequence is 16 residues long. V was clipped by 0 bases and J by 7 bases; unmatched bases: 7. CDR1 and CDR2 (germline): LGHNA, YNFKEQ. In nucleotides, the CDR3 is TGTGCCAGCAGCCAAGATGGACAGGGCGTCCTCGGGGAGCTGTTTTTT. Its protein product is CASSQDGQGVLGELFF.

The V gene is TRBV6-5, the J gene TRBJ1-5; tentative D call: TRBD1 (6 bases). The CDR3 is 13 residues long. The V end was cut by 11 bases, the J end by 3 bases, with 14 bases between. The V gene's germline CDR1 is MNHEY and CDR2 SVGAGI. CDR3 loop: CAGNRDHNQPQHF. The DNA for the CDR3 is TGTGCCGGGAACAGGGACCACAATCAGCCCCAGCATTTT.

This chain uses TRBV30 with TRBJ2-1; 12 positions agree with TRBD1. The CDR3 totals 14 residues. Per the germline V gene, CDR1 is GTSNPN and CDR2 is SVGIG (reference sequence). The junction had 3 bases not matched to a gene; V was cut back by 5 bases and J by 4 bases. The CDR3 nucleotides read TGTGCCTGGGGGACAGGGGGCGAATACAATGAGCAGTTCTTC. Its translation is CAWGTGGEYNEQFF.

The V gene is TRBV30, the J gene TRBJ2-5; the match to TRBD2 covers 7 bases. Germline V CDR1 and CDR2: GTSNPN, SVGIG (reference sequence). Losses at the gene ends were 2 bases for V and 4 bases for J; bases not matched to a gene: 10. The CDR3 has 15 amino acids. The CDR3 sequence is CAWSPRGSSLETQYF. CDR3 nucleotide sequence: TGTGCCTGGAGTCCGCGGGGGTCGAGTTTAGAGACCCAGTACTTC.

This clone was counted ten times or more. The chain combines TRBV6-5 with TRBJ2-1; D is perhaps TRBD2 (5 bases). V was shortened by 7 bases and J by 4 bases, with 8 bases between the two germline ends. The CDR3 loop spans 12 amino acids. Looked up from germline, CDR1 is MNHEY and CDR2 is SVGAGI. The DNA of the CDR3 is TGTGCCAGCAACTCGGGGTACAATGAGCAGTTCTTC. Translating it yields CASNSGYNEQFF.

The chain combines TRBV6-5 with TRBJ1-3; 8 bases are shared with TRBD1. This CDR3 has 15 amino acids. The V gene's germline CDR1 is MNHEY and CDR2 SVGAGI. Germline trimming cut 6 bases from V and 3 bases from J; bases unmatched to any gene: 7. Here the CDR3 DNA reads TGTGCCAGCAGACCCCGGACAGGGAATGGAAACACCATATATTTT. The encoded protein is CASRPRTGNGNTIYF.

The chain links TRBV11-1 to TRBJ2-3; 8 bases are shared with TRBD1. The V and J ends lost 1 base and 0 bases, in that order; junction bases with no gene match: 3. Germline-derived CDR1 and CDR2 are SGHAT and FQDESV (reference sequence). The CDR3 covers 16 residues. The CDR3 DNA follows: TGTGCCAGCAGCTTAGGTTCAGGGGGCAGCACAGATACGCAGTATTTT. This encodes CASSLGSGGSTDTQYF.

This clone was seen a few times. The chain joins TRBV19 to TRBJ1-1; D uncertain. This CDR3 is 15 amino acids long. V was cut by 5 bases and J by 4 bases, with 17 bases left in between. Germline CDR1 reads LNHDA; CDR2 reads SQIVND (reference sequence). The CDR3 protein is CASSPTGGGFTEAFF. The CDR3 DNA sequence: TGTGCCAGTAGTCCCACTGGCGGCGGGTTCACTGAAGCTTTCTTT. The entire variable domain, with the rest obtained from reference TRBV19 and TRBJ1-1, is as follows: DGGITQSPKYLFRKEGQNVTLSCEQNLNHDAMYWYRQDPGQGLRLIYYSQIVNDFQKGDIAEGYSVSREKKESFPLTVTSAQKNPTAFYLCASSPTGGGFTEAFFGQGTRLTVV.

The CDR3 loop reads CASSKLETTDTQYF. The DNA of the CDR3 is TGTGCCAGCAGCAAACTAGAAACCACAGATACGCAGTATTTT. The chain recombines TRBV5-4 with TRBJ2-3; D may be TRBD2 (5 bases). The CDR3 is 14 residues long. Trimming stripped 4 bases from V and 2 bases from J, with 11 bases between. Germline CDR1 and CDR2: SGHNT and YYREEE (reference sequence).

This rearrangement joins TRBV21-1 to TRBJ1-6; the tabulated D call, TRBD1, remains unverified against the DNA. TRBV21-1 is a known pseudogene. This CDR3 comprises 20 residues. The CDR3 DNA reads as TGTGCCAGCAGCAAAGCGAAATTGGACAGGGGGCACTCCTATAATTCACCCCTCCACTTT. It codes for CASSKAKLDRGHSYNSPLHF.

As for this clone: Distinct nucleotide sequences in the sample also encode this CDR3. The chain joins TRBV18 to TRBJ1-1, with TRBD1 as a possible D gene (5 bases). The CDR3 loop spans 13 amino acids. Between the trimmed V and J ends, which lost 6 bases and 1 base, there was a span of 9 bases. CDR1 and CDR2 from the germline V gene are KGHSH and LQKENI. The DNA of the CDR3 is TGTGCCAGCTCCCTGGGGGGGAACACTGAAGCTTTCTTT. Protein sequence: CASSLGGNTEAFF.

The V gene is TRBV30, the J gene TRBJ1-2; D gene uncertain. Trimming removed 4 bases from V and 0 bases from J, with 6 bases in between. The germline CDR1 and CDR2 sequences are GTSNPN and SVGIG (reference sequence). This CDR3 region has 12 residues. As DNA, the CDR3 is TGTGCCTGGAACGGTGCTAACTATGGCTACACCTTC. The encoded protein is CAWNGANYGYTF.

The chain couples TRBV7-6 to TRBJ2-7; weak D call: TRBD2 (6 bases). Trimming left V 1 base short and J 5 bases short, with 9 bases between. The CDR3 has 13 residues. Germline V lookup: CDR1 SGHVS, CDR2 FNYEAQ. The CDR3 coding sequence is TGTGCCAGCAGCTTAGTTCGCGGGGACGAGCAGTACTTC. It encodes CASSLVRGDEQYF. The variable domain in full, with the rest retrieved from reference TRBV7-6 and TRBJ2-7, is GAGVSQSPRYKVTKRGQDVALRCDPISGHVSLYWYRQALGQGPEFLTYFNYEAQQDKSGLPNDRFSAERPEGSISTLTIQRTEQRDSAMYRCASSLVRGDEQYFGPGTRLTVT.

The chain has TRBV7-8 and TRBJ2-7; 7 bases agree with TRBD1. The V segment lost 5 bases and the J segment 2 bases; nucleotides outside the gene matches: 6. CDR3 size: 14 residues. Germline values: CDR1 SGHVS, CDR2 FQNEAQ. Here the CDR3 DNA reads TGTGCCAGCAGCCCGACAGGGTTAACCTACGAGCAGTACTTC. It yields the protein CASSPTGLTYEQYF. Together with reference TRBV7-8 and TRBJ2-7, the CDR3 gives the full variable domain: GAGVSQSPRYKVAKRGQDVALRCDPISGHVSLFWYQQALGQGPEFLTYFQNEAQLDKSGLPSDRFFAERPEGSVSTLKIQRTQQEDSAVYLCASSPTGLTYEQYFGPGTRLTVT.